A selection of T cell receptor beta chains follows, all from one sample in a study of T cell responses to AZD1222 COVID-19 vaccine. Clones were sequenced by immunoSEQ multiplex PCR, and TCRdb holds only the in-frame ones, with some missing. This table has 200,000 to 250,000 clones, around 94% appearing once. The sequenced sample was peripheral blood, obtained 28 days after the second dose of the MenACWY control vaccine. The receptors were sampled from an adult who received the MenACWY meningococcal vaccine as a control. CDR3s include the opening cysteine and the closing phenylalanine or tryptophan. D genes are given only for firm matches. Clone sizes are given selectively: once, few, many, or a class where the clone is expanded.

J gene	V gene	clone size	CDR3 length	D gene	CDR3 protein	CDR3 DNA
TRBJ1-2	TRBV15	-	14	-	CATSRGDPRYGYTF	TGTGCCACCAGCAGGGGGGACCCCCGCTATGGCTACACCTTC
TRBJ2-1	TRBV24-1	-	16	-	CATSDSLGEDYNEQFF	TGTGCCACCAGTGATTCCCTGGGCGAAGACTACAATGAGCAGTTCTTC
TRBJ1-5	TRBV10-1	-	19	-	CASSESQGRPMWSNQPQHF	TGCGCCAGCAGTGAGTCGCAGGGGCGGCCAATGTGGAGCAATCAGCCCCAGCATTTT
TRBJ1-5	TRBV30	-	14	-	CAWSVTGLNQPQHF	TGTGCCTGGAGTGTGACAGGCCTCAATCAGCCCCAGCATTTT
TRBJ2-7	TRBV5-4	-	17	TRBD2	CASSSQGLAGVTYEQYF	TGTGCCAGCAGCTCACAAGGACTAGCGGGCGTCACCTACGAGCAGTACTTC
TRBJ1-3	TRBV30	-	13	-	CAWSGVSGNTIYF	TGTGCCTGGAGTGGGGTCTCTGGAAACACCATATATTTT
TRBJ2-1	TRBV11-1	-	14	-	CASSFPFDYNEQFF	TGTGCCAGCAGCTTCCCTTTCGATTACAATGAGCAGTTCTTC
TRBJ2-1	TRBV5-1	once	15	TRBD2	CASSWTSGGYNEQFF	TGCGCCAGCAGCTGGACTAGCGGGGGATACAATGAGCAGTTCTTC
TRBJ1-2	TRBV5-4	-	16	-	CASSFNSGDANYGYTF	TGTGCCAGCAGCTTCAACTCGGGGGACGCTAACTATGGCTACACCTTC
TRBJ2-7	TRBV19	-	14	-	CASSTSRERYEQYF	TGTGCCAGTAGTACCTCCAGGGAAAGGTACGAGCAGTACTTC
TRBJ2-5	TRBV11-2	-	14	-	CASSPRWGQETQYF	TGTGCCAGCAGTCCCCGTTGGGGCCAAGAGACCCAGTACTTC
TRBJ1-1	TRBV9	-	13	-	CASSAGVDTEAFF	TGTGCCAGCAGCGCGGGGGTGGACACTGAAGCTTTCTTT
TRBJ2-1	TRBV7-8	-	13	-	CASSLGTIDEQFF	TGTGCCAGCAGCTTAGGGACTATCGATGAGCAGTTCTTC
TRBJ2-3	TRBV2	-	15	TRBD2	CASRLTSGGTDTQYF	TGTGCCAGCAGACTAACTAGCGGGGGCACAGATACGCAGTATTTT
TRBJ2-7	TRBV5-1	-	16	TRBD2	CASSLASSGRAYEQYF	TGCGCCAGCAGCTTGGCTTCTAGCGGGAGAGCCTACGAGCAGTACTTC
TRBJ1-3	TRBV28	-	16	TRBD1	CASTLGGDRSGNTIYF	TGTGCCAGCACCTTAGGGGGGGACAGGAGTGGAAACACCATATATTTT
TRBJ2-1	TRBV27	-	11	-	CASTTNNEQFF	TGTGCCAGCACGACCAACAATGAGCAGTTCTTC
TRBJ2-7	TRBV5-4	-	15	TRBD2	CASSARLAGGREQYF	TGTGCCAGCAGCGCCCGACTAGCGGGAGGTCGCGAGCAGTACTTC
TRBJ2-7	TRBV28	-	14	-	CASSSEAEGNEQYF	TGTGCCAGCAGTTCCGAGGCCGAGGGGAACGAGCAGTACTTC
TRBJ1-3	TRBV9	-	15	TRBD1	CASSAQDRPGGTIYF	TGTGCCAGCAGCGCCCAGGACAGGCCGGGGGGCACCATATATTTT
TRBJ2-1	TRBV30	once	13	TRBD2	CAWKGLANNEQFF	TGTGCCTGGAAAGGACTAGCGAACAATGAGCAGTTCTTC
TRBJ2-7	TRBV29-1	-	13	TRBD1	CSVIPGQDYEQYF	TGCAGCGTTATACCGGGACAGGACTACGAGCAGTACTTC
TRBJ2-1	TRBV18	-	15	TRBD2	CASSQTGTSGNEQFF	TGTGCCAGCTCGCAGACCGGGACTAGCGGGAATGAGCAGTTCTTC
TRBJ1-1	TRBV3-1/TRBV3-2	once	13	-	CASSQVADSEAFF	TGTGCCAGCAGCCAAGTTGCGGACTCTGAAGCTTTCTTT
TRBJ1-1	TRBV19	-	15	-	CASSIRAAANTEAFF	TGTGCCAGTAGTATCAGGGCAGCGGCGAACACTGAAGCTTTCTTT
TRBJ2-1	TRBV24-1	-	17	TRBD1	CATSDFPRQGAYNEQFF	TGTGCCACCAGTGATTTCCCGAGGCAGGGGGCCTACAATGAGCAGTTCTTC
TRBJ1-1	TRBV6-5	once	14	TRBD1	CASTLDRDNTEAFF	TGTGCCAGCACCTTGGACAGGGACAACACTGAAGCTTTCTTT
TRBJ2-7	TRBV12-3/TRBV12-4	-	13	-	CASTPDRPYEQYF	TGTGCCAGCACCCCCGACCGTCCCTACGAGCAGTACTTC
TRBJ1-1	TRBV11-1	-	15	TRBD1	CASSLWTGQNTEAFF	TGTGCCAGCAGCTTATGGACAGGGCAGAACACTGAAGCTTTCTTT
TRBJ2-7	TRBV7-9	-	14	-	CASSLGTRSYEQYF	TGTGCCAGCAGCTTAGGGACACGGTCCTACGAGCAGTACTTC
TRBJ1-2	TRBV6-5	-	14	TRBD1	CASTRDRAVYGYTF	TGTGCCAGCACCCGGGACAGGGCGGTCTATGGCTACACCTTC
TRBJ1-1	TRBV5-1	-	17	TRBD1	CASSLAPGQGANTEAFF	TGCGCCAGCAGCTTGGCCCCGGGACAGGGCGCGAACACTGAAGCTTTCTTT
TRBJ2-7	TRBV3-1/TRBV3-2	-	15	-	CASSPVGSGTYEQYF	TGTGCCAGCAGCCCGGTCGGTAGCGGAACCTACGAGCAGTACTTC